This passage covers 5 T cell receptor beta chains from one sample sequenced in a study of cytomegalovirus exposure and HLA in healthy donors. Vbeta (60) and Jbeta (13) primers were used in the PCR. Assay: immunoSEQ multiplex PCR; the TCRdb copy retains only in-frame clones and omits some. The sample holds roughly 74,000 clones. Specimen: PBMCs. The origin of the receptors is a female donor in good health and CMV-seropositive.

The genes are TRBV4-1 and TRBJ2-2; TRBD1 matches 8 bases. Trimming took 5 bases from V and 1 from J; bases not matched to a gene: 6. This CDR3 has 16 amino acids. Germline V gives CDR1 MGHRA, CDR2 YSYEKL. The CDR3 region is CASSLEGTGNTGELFF. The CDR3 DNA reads TGCGCCAGCAGCTTAGAAGGGACAGGGAACACCGGGGAGCTGTTTTTT.

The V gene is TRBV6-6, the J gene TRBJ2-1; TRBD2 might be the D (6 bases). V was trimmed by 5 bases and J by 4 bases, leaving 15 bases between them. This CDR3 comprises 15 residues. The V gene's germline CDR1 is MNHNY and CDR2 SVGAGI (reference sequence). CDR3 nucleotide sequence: TGTGCCAGCAGTCCCGGGACTCGCGGATACAATGAGCAGTTCTTC. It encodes CASSPGTRGYNEQFF.

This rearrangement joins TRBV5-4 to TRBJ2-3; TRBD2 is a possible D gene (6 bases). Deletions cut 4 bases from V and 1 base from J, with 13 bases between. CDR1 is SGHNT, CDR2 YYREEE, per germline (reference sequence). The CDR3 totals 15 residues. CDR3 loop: CASSTRSSGTDTQYF. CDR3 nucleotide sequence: TGTGCCAGCAGCACTCGGTCTAGCGGCACAGATACGCAGTATTTT.

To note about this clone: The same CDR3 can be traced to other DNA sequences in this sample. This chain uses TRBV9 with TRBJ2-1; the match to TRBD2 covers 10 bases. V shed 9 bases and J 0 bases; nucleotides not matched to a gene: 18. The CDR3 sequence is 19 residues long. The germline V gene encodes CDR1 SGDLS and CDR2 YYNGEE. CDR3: CATPALAGALPSSYNEQFF. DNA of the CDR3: TGTGCCACCCCAGCGCTAGCGGGGGCGCTACCGAGCTCCTACAATGAGCAGTTCTTC. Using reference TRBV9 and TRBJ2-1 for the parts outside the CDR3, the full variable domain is DSGVTQTPKHLITATGQRVTLRCSPRSGDLSVYWYQQSLDQGLQFLIQYYNGEERAKGNILERFSAQQFPDLHSELNLSSLELGDSALYFCATPALAGALPSSYNEQFFGPGTRLTVL.

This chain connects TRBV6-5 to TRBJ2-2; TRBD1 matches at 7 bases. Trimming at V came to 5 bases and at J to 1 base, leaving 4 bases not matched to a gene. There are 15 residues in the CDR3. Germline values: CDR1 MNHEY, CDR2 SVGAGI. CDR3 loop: CASSPNRGNTGELFF. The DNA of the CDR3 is TGTGCCAGCAGTCCGAACAGGGGGAACACCGGGGAGCTGTTTTTT.